These T cell receptor beta chains were read from a single sample in a study of blood T cell repertoires in COVID-19. Some clones are missing from TCRdb's copy, which holds only in-frame ones; the method was immunoSEQ multiplex PCR. The sample contains around 110,000 clones, roughly 84% of which appear only once. The sequencing sample was made of peripheral blood. The receptors originated from an older woman with acute or convalescent COVID-19. The CDR3 runs from the conserved cysteine through the conserved F or W. Fields, in order: J gene, D gene, CDR3 length, clone size, V gene, CDR3 DNA, CDR3 protein. The D gene is left open where the match is weak. Only some rows state a clone size, as once, few, many or a class for expanded clones.

TRBJ1-2	NA	16	few	TRBV27	TGTGCCAGCAGTTTATTTTTACCGTCAGGGCCGGGTGGCTACACCTTC	CASSLFLPSGPGGYTF
TRBJ2-3	TRBD1	16	few	TRBV5-1	TGCGCCAGCAGCTTGGATCCCGGGACAGGGACAGATACGCAGTATTTT	CASSLDPGTGTDTQYF
TRBJ2-7	NA	15	NA	TRBV15	TGTGCCACCAGCAGAGATCTAACAGGGGGGGACGAGCAGTACTTC	CATSRDLTGGDEQYF
TRBJ1-5	NA	15	NA	TRBV27	TGTGCCAGCAGTTTCGGGGGGACCCACAATCAGCCCCAGCATTTT	CASSFGGTHNQPQHF
TRBJ2-2	NA	14	NA	TRBV5-1	TGCGCCAGCAGCTTGACGGGGGACACCGGGGAGCTGTTTTTT	CASSLTGDTGELFF
TRBJ1-1	TRBD1	14	NA	TRBV6-5	TGTGCCAGCAGAGACACAGGGGGAGAGTCTGAAGCTTTCTTT	CASRDTGGESEAFF
TRBJ1-6	TRBD1	14	NA	TRBV19	TGTGCCAGTAATGCGCGGCAGGGGGTTTCACCCCTCCACTTT	CASNARQGVSPLHF
TRBJ1-6	TRBD1	14	NA	TRBV7-9	TGTGCCAGCACCCGGGGACAGACTAATTCACCCCTCCACTTT	CASTRGQTNSPLHF
TRBJ1-1	NA	14	NA	TRBV19	TGTGCCAGTAGCACACAGGTTTGGGACACTGAAGCTTTCTTT	CASSTQVWDTEAFF
TRBJ1-5	NA	14	once	TRBV6-6	TGTGCCAGCAGGCCGAGTGGGCGCAATCAGCCCCAGCATTTT	CASRPSGRNQPQHF
TRBJ1-1	TRBD1	15	NA	TRBV19	TGTGCCAGTAGGGGGCAGGGGGTCTGGAGCACTGAAGCTTTCTTT	CASRGQGVWSTEAFF
TRBJ2-7	NA	15	NA	TRBV28	TGTGCCAGCAGTTTGCTGCAGGGCAGGAGCGACGAGCAGTACTTC	CASSLLQGRSDEQYF
TRBJ2-3	TRBD2	15	NA	TRBV6-5	TGTGCCAGCAGTTTAAGTGGCGGGAGCCCAGATACGCAGTATTTT	CASSLSGGSPDTQYF
TRBJ2-7	TRBD1	14	NA	TRBV5-5	TGTGCCAGCAGCTCACGGGACAGCGACGCCGAGCAGTACTTC	CASSSRDSDAEQYF
TRBJ2-1	TRBD2	15	NA	TRBV18	TGTGCCAGCTCACCAAGGCTAGCGGGAGTGGCTGAGCAGTTCTTC	CASSPRLAGVAEQFF
TRBJ1-2	TRBD1	15	NA	TRBV28	TGTGCCAGCACCTCAGGGGGCTGGGGGGACTATGGCTACACCTTC	CASTSGGWGDYGYTF
TRBJ2-1	NA	17	NA	TRBV15	TGTGCCACCAGCAGAGAGTTTCCTTCCGGGGTCTACAATGAGCAGTTCTTC	CATSREFPSGVYNEQFF
TRBJ2-6	NA	19	NA	TRBV4-1	TGCGCCAGCAGCCAAGATCTGAACAGGGGGGGCTCTGGGGCCAACGTCCTGACTTTC	CASSQDLNRGGSGANVLTF
TRBJ2-2	TRBD1	13	NA	TRBV2	TGTGCCAGCAGCCGTACAGGGGGCGGGGAGCTGTTTTTT	CASSRTGGGELFF
TRBJ1-2	TRBD1	14	NA	TRBV19	TGTGCCAGTAGTGAGACAGGGGGTAACTATGGCTACACCTTC	CASSETGGNYGYTF
TRBJ2-3	NA	14	NA	TRBV7-3	TGTGCCAGCAGCCCAGGGGTAGTAGGAGATACGCAGTATTTT	CASSPGVVGDTQYF
TRBJ1-5	TRBD1	15	NA	TRBV2	TGTGCCAGCAGTGGGATGGGACAGTACAATCAGCCCCAGCATTTT	CASSGMGQYNQPQHF
TRBJ2-1	NA	12	NA	TRBV6-5	TGTGCCAGCAGTCCCCCGGCGGGTGAGCAGTTCTTC	CASSPPAGEQFF
TRBJ2-5	TRBD1	15	NA	TRBV19	TGTGCCAGTAGCCTATCCGGGACAGGGAAAGAGACCCAGTACTTC	CASSLSGTGKETQYF
TRBJ1-1	TRBD1	16	NA	TRBV5-3	TGTGCCAGAAGGGCCGGGACAGATCTATTGAACACTGAAGCTTTCTTT	CARRAGTDLLNTEAFF
TRBJ1-4	NA	14	NA	TRBV25-1	TGTGCCAGCAGGGAGACAGAAGGAAAGGGAAAACTGTTTTTT	CASRETEGKGKLFF
TRBJ1-1	NA	13	NA	TRBV28	TGTGCCAGCAGTTTAACCGACTTAGCTGAAGCTTTCTTT	CASSLTDLAEAFF
TRBJ2-2	NA	14	NA	TRBV5-1	TGCGCCAGCAGCCTCGAGGGCTACACCGGGGAGCTGTTTTTT	CASSLEGYTGELFF
TRBJ1-3	NA	15	NA	TRBV7-2	TGTGCCAGCAGCTACAGGGCCCACTCTGGAAACACCATATATTTT	CASSYRAHSGNTIYF
TRBJ1-5	TRBD1	15	NA	TRBV18	TGTGCCAGCTCACCACCGGGACAGAAATATCAGCCCCAGCATTTT	CASSPPGQKYQPQHF
TRBJ2-3	NA	15	NA	TRBV19	TGTGCCAGTAGTCACGGCCGGGGGAGCACAGATACGCAGTATTTT	CASSHGRGSTDTQYF
TRBJ2-2	NA	16	NA	TRBV2	TGTGCCAGCAGTGAAACCCGGGGGTTCAACACCGGGGAGCTGTTTTTT	CASSETRGFNTGELFF
TRBJ1-6	NA	15	NA	TRBV19	TGTGCCAGTAGTATCCCGACAGCCCATAATTCACCCCTCCACTTT	CASSIPTAHNSPLHF
TRBJ2-7	TRBD1	14	NA	TRBV7-2	TGTGCCAGCAGCTTCAGGGGGATCTCCTACGAGCAGTACTTC	CASSFRGISYEQYF
TRBJ1-2	NA	14	NA	TRBV19	TGTGCCAGTAGTGGTCACCGGGGAGGGAACGGCTACACCTTC	CASSGHRGGNGYTF
TRBJ1-3	NA	16	few	TRBV19	TGTGCCAGTAGTAAGGGACTTCGGAGCTCTGGAAACACCATATATTTT	CASSKGLRSSGNTIYF
TRBJ2-2	NA	16	NA	TRBV19	TGTGCCAGTAGTACACCACAGGGCCCGGGTACCGGGGAGCTGTTTTTT	CASSTPQGPGTGELFF
TRBJ2-4	TRBD1	17	NA	TRBV19	TGTGCCAGTAGTATACGAACAGGGGGCGTGATCAAAAACATTCAGTACTTC	CASSIRTGGVIKNIQYF
TRBJ2-5	NA	13	NA	TRBV10-3	TGTGCCACCCGCCTCGTGGGCGTTGAGACCCAGTACTTC	CATRLVGVETQYF
TRBJ1-1	NA	15	few	TRBV6-2/TRBV6-3	TGTGCCAGCAGTTACTCGAACATCCGCAACACTGAAGCTTTCTTT	CASSYSNIRNTEAFF
TRBJ2-7	TRBD1	16	NA	TRBV9	TGTGCCAGCAGCGTAGGGTCGGTACAGGGGATATACGAGCAGTACTTC	CASSVGSVQGIYEQYF
TRBJ2-3	TRBD1	12	NA	TRBV2	TGTGCCAGCAACAGGGGGAGCGATACGCAGTATTTT	CASNRGSDTQYF
TRBJ2-5	NA	13	NA	TRBV9	TGTGCCAGCAGCAGGGGGATCCAAGAGACCCAGTACTTC	CASSRGIQETQYF
TRBJ2-1	TRBD2	16	NA	TRBV6-1	TGTGCCAGCAGTGCCCCTGCTAGCGGGGCTAACAATGAGCAGTTCTTC	CASSAPASGANNEQFF
TRBJ2-7	TRBD2	16	few	TRBV28	TGTGCCAGCGGATCCCTAGCGGGAGTTACCGTCTACGAGCAGTACTTC	CASGSLAGVTVYEQYF
TRBJ1-1	NA	13	NA	TRBV12-3/TRBV12-4	TGTGCCAGCAGCTGGACAGTGAACACTGAAGCTTTCTTT	CASSWTVNTEAFF
TRBJ1-2	TRBD1	18	NA	TRBV28	TGTGCCAGCGACCCTAGTAGGACAGGGGCGCACGTTAACTATGGCTACACCTTC	CASDPSRTGAHVNYGYTF
TRBJ2-5	TRBD2	16	NA	TRBV13	TGTGCCAGCAGCTTAGGCCGAAGCGGGGCCAGAGAGACCCAGTACTTC	CASSLGRSGARETQYF
TRBJ1-1	NA	15	NA	TRBV19	TGTGCCAGTAGTGTCCGGGGGGGCTCGGGGACTGAAGCTTTCTTT	CASSVRGGSGTEAFF
TRBJ2-7	NA	14	NA	TRBV6-2/TRBV6-3	TGTGCCAGCAGTTACTCCGTAGCTCCTAACGAGCAGTACTTC	CASSYSVAPNEQYF
TRBJ2-1	NA	15	NA	TRBV25-1	TGTGCCAGCAGTGAATCCCGCGGTGGGTACAATGAGCAGTTCTTC	CASSESRGGYNEQFF
TRBJ2-4	TRBD2	14	NA	TRBV2	TGTGCCAGCAGGACTAGCGCAGCCAAAAACATTCAGTACTTC	CASRTSAAKNIQYF